Listed below are T cell receptor beta chains from one sample, sequenced in a study of blood T cell repertoires in COVID-19. The table came from immunoSEQ multiplex PCR; TCRdb's copy has only in-frame clones and leaves some out. Among roughly 110,000 clones listed, around 89% were seen once. The specimen sequenced was peripheral blood. The receptors stem from a man in his forties or fifties with active or convalescent COVID-19. CDR3s include the opening cysteine and the closing phenylalanine or tryptophan. D genes are given only for firm matches. Clone sizes are given selectively: once, few, many, or a class where the clone is expanded.

D,size,V,J,DNA,CDR3
NA,NA,TRBV6-4,TRBJ2-3,TGTGCCAGCAGTCCACAGGGAAAGGCTACGCAGTATTTT,CASSPQGKATQYF
TRBD2,once,TRBV4-3,TRBJ2-1,TGCGCCAGCAGCCAAGGACGGACTAGGATGTTCAATGAGCAGTTCTTC,CASSQGRTRMFNEQFF
TRBD2,NA,TRBV27,TRBJ2-4,TGTGCCAGCAGCCAACCCACCCCTAGCGGGAAAAAAAACATTCAGTACTTC,CASSQPTPSGKKNIQYF
TRBD1,NA,TRBV6-5,TRBJ2-7,TGTGCCAGCAGGACAGGGCCAGCGTACGAGCAGTACTTC,CASRTGPAYEQYF
TRBD1,once,TRBV24-1,TRBJ2-7,TGTGCCACCAGCATGACAGGGTCCTACGAGCAGTACTTC,CATSMTGSYEQYF
NA,once,TRBV27,TRBJ1-4,TGTGCCAGCACCGTGGGGGGGAGTGAAAAACTGTTTTTT,CASTVGGSEKLFF
NA,NA,TRBV27,TRBJ1-6,TGTGCCAGCAGTTTATCGCGGGGGGGGGATTCACCCCTCCACTTT,CASSLSRGGDSPLHF
TRBD1,NA,TRBV5-4,TRBJ1-1,TGTGCCAGCAGGGGGACAGGGAGAACTGAAGCTTTCTTT,CASRGTGRTEAFF
NA,NA,TRBV9,TRBJ1-6,TGTGCCAGCTCCCCAGAGGGAGGTATTTCTTCCCCCCTCCACTTT,CASSPEGGISSPLHF
TRBD2,NA,TRBV2,TRBJ2-7,TGTGCCAGCAACGCAGCGGGACCCCCCTACGAGCAGTACTTC,CASNAAGPPYEQYF
TRBD1,NA,TRBV28,TRBJ2-3,TGTGCCACCGGGACAGGGACAACAGATACGCAGTATTTT,CATGTGTTDTQYF
NA,NA,TRBV19,TRBJ2-5,TGTGCCAGTAGTATAGCTGGGGGGAGGCGATCTAGAGACCAGTACTTC,CASSIAGGRRSRDQYF
NA,NA,TRBV11-2,TRBJ1-1,TGTGCCAGCAGCTTAGCAGGGGCAAGGAACACTGAAGCTTTCTTT,CASSLAGARNTEAFF
NA,NA,TRBV28,TRBJ2-7,TGTGCCAGCAGTCTAACTTTAATCACAGGGTATAGCGAGCAGTACTTC,CASSLTLITGYSEQYF
NA,NA,TRBV19,TRBJ1-2,TGTGCCAGTAGTATATCGCAGGCGCACTATGGCTACACCTTC,CASSISQAHYGYTF
TRBD1,many,TRBV6-1,TRBJ1-1,TGTGCCAGCAGTGAACGAGGGACAGGGGGCTCAGGGGCTTTCTTT,CASSERGTGGSGAFF
TRBD2,NA,TRBV7-8,TRBJ2-7,TGTGCCAGCAGCTTAGTGGCTAGCGGGAGCTCCTACGAGCAGTACTTC,CASSLVASGSSYEQYF
TRBD1,NA,TRBV30,TRBJ1-4,TGTGCCGGTACGCCGGGACAGACTAATGAAAAACTGTTTTTT,CAGTPGQTNEKLFF
NA,NA,TRBV7-8,TRBJ2-7,TGTGCCAGCTCCACGGGACGGAGAGGGGACATCCACGAGCAGTACTTC,CASSTGRRGDIHEQYF
TRBD1,NA,TRBV9,TRBJ1-5,TGTGCCAGCAGCCCCTGGGACAGCGGCGGTCAGCCCCAGCATTTT,CASSPWDSGGQPQHF
TRBD1,NA,TRBV28,TRBJ1-5,TGTGCCAGCATCCGACAGGGGAATCAGCCCCAGCATTTT,CASIRQGNQPQHF
NA,NA,TRBV7-6,TRBJ2-7,TGTGCCAGCAGCCAAGCAGGGGCTAGCTCCTACGAGCAGTACTTC,CASSQAGASSYEQYF
NA,NA,TRBV27,TRBJ2-1,TGTGCCAGCAGTTTGCTCCGGGACATAGTCAATGAGCAGTTCTTC,CASSLLRDIVNEQFF
NA,NA,TRBV18,TRBJ2-7,TGTGCCAGCTCACCCTCCTCGCAGGGGGGACACGCCATCCCGGACGAGCAGTACTTC,CASSPSSQGGHAIPDEQYF
TRBD2,once,TRBV7-2,TRBJ2-3,TGTGCCAGCAGCCCCCGGACTAGCGGGAGTACAGATACGCAGTATTTT,CASSPRTSGSTDTQYF
NA,NA,TRBV5-6,TRBJ1-2,TGTGCCAGCAGACCCAGGGCCCACTATGGCTACACCTTC,CASRPRAHYGYTF
NA,NA,TRBV29-1,TRBJ1-3,TGCAGCGTTGGTAGCAGCTCTGGAAACACCATATATTTT,CSVGSSSGNTIYF
TRBD2,once,TRBV7-2,TRBJ2-1,TGTGCCAGCAGCAAGGGACTAGCGGGATCCAATGAGCAGTTCTTC,CASSKGLAGSNEQFF
NA,few,TRBV5-1,TRBJ1-5,TGCGCCAGCAGCTTGACAGGAATGAATCAGCCCCAGCATTTT,CASSLTGMNQPQHF
TRBD2,NA,TRBV7-2,TRBJ2-1,TGTGCCAGCAGCCAACTTCGAGGCCTAGCGGGAGGAGGGAATGAGCAGTTCTTC,CASSQLRGLAGGGNEQFF
TRBD1,NA,TRBV10-1,TRBJ1-5,TGCGCCAGCACGACAGGGGCGCATAGCAATCAGCCCCAGCATTTT,CASTTGAHSNQPQHF
TRBD1,NA,TRBV29-1,TRBJ1-2,TGCAGCGTTGGGGACAGGGGGCTTGGCTACACCTTC,CSVGDRGLGYTF
NA,NA,TRBV3-1/TRBV3-2,TRBJ1-5,TGTGCCAGCAGCCAAGGGTACAGGGCAAATCAGCCCCAGCATTTT,CASSQGYRANQPQHF
NA,NA,TRBV25-1,TRBJ2-5,TGTGCCAGCAGTGATCCCCCGGAAGAGACCCAGTACTTC,CASSDPPEETQYF
TRBD2,NA,TRBV5-1,TRBJ2-2,TGCGCCAGCAGCTTTCAAGCTAGCGGGGCGAACACCGGGGAGCTGTTTTTT,CASSFQASGANTGELFF
NA,NA,TRBV10-3,TRBJ1-6,TGTGCCATCAGATCGGGGGAAACCTATAATTCACCCCTCCACTTT,CAIRSGETYNSPLHF
TRBD1,once,TRBV29-1,TRBJ2-7,TGCAGCGTTGAAGATGCGGAACAGGGGGCAGGTTACGAGCAGTACTTC,CSVEDAEQGAGYEQYF
TRBD2,NA,TRBV27,TRBJ2-7,TGTGCCAGCAGTTTGCGGGAGGGAGACGAGCAGTACTTC,CASSLREGDEQYF
NA,NA,TRBV10-1,TRBJ2-2,TGCGCCAGCAGTGAGTCTGCAGGGACGAACACCGGGGAGCTGTTTTTT,CASSESAGTNTGELFF
NA,NA,TRBV30,TRBJ2-6,TGTGCCTGGAGGGGCCCCGGCTGGGCCAACGTCCTGACTTTC,CAWRGPGWANVLTF
TRBD1,NA,TRBV7-6,TRBJ1-3,TGTGCCAGCAGCTTAGGAGGGACAGGGGCTGGAAACACCATATATTTT,CASSLGGTGAGNTIYF
TRBD1,NA,TRBV20-1,TRBJ2-7,TGCAGTGCTCGGACAGGGGGCGCAAGGTACTTC,CSARTGGARYF
NA,NA,TRBV5-5,TRBJ2-3,TGTGCCAGCAGCTTGACAGGGCCCTACACAGATACGCAGTATTTT,CASSLTGPYTDTQYF
NA,NA,TRBV7-6,TRBJ2-7,TGTGCCAGCAGCCCCCTGGCAGGGACATACGAGCAGTACTTC,CASSPLAGTYEQYF
NA,NA,TRBV4-1,TRBJ2-2,TGCGCCAGCAGCCAAGGCCTCCGGGGCGGGGAGCTGTTTTTT,CASSQGLRGGELFF
NA,NA,TRBV19,TRBJ2-1,TGTGCCAGTACCGTCCAGGGGAGCTCCTACAATGAGCAGTTCTTC,CASTVQGSSYNEQFF
TRBD2,once,TRBV5-1,TRBJ2-2,TGCGCCAGCGGGGGGAGAGTCAGCGGGGACACCGGGGAGCTGTTTTTT,CASGGRVSGDTGELFF
NA,few,TRBV6-5,TRBJ1-5,TGTGCCAGCAGCCCGGCCCCTTACGTCGGGCAGCCCCAGCATTTT,CASSPAPYVGQPQHF
NA,NA,TRBV24-1,TRBJ1-1,TGTGCCACCAGGTCCCAAGCAACTCCCACTGAAGCTTTCTTT,CATRSQATPTEAFF
TRBD1,NA,TRBV15,TRBJ2-7,TGTGCCACCAGCAGTCACCGGGACAGGGGGTTGGACGAGCAGTACTTC,CATSSHRDRGLDEQYF
NA,few,TRBV28,TRBJ1-4,TGTGCCAGCAGGTCGGATGAAAAACTGTTTTTT,CASRSDEKLFF
NA,NA,TRBV12-2,TRBJ2-4,TGTGCAAGTCGCCCGAGCGGGAGAGAAGCCAAAAACATTCAGTACTTC,CASRPSGREAKNIQYF
TRBD2,NA,TRBV9,TRBJ2-2,TGTGCCAGCAGTGGGGGACTAGCGGGCTCGAACACCGGGGAGCTGTTTTTT,CASSGGLAGSNTGELFF